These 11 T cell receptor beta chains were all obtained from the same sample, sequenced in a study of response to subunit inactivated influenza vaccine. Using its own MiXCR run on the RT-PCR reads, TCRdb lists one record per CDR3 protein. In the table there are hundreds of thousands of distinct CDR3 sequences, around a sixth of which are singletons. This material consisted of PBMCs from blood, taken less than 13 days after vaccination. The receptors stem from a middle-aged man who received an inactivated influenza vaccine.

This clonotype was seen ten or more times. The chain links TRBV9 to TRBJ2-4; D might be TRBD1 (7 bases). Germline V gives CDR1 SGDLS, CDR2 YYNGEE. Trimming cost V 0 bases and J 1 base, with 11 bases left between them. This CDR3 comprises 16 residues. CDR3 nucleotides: TGTGCCAGCAGCGTAGAGGGGGGACAGGCCAAAAACATTCAGTACTTC. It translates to CASSVEGGQAKNIQYF.

This CDR3 reads CASSTRTAGNTIYF. DNA for the CDR3: TGTGCCAGCAGCACTCGGACAGCTGGAAACACCATATATTTT. The chain links TRBV13 to TRBJ1-3; maybe TRBD1 (6 bases). This CDR3 spans 14 amino acids. V was clipped by 5 bases and J by 2 bases, with 10 bases between them. CDR1 PRHDT and CDR2 FYEKMQ come from the germline V gene (reference sequence). The entire variable domain, with the rest obtained from reference TRBV13 and TRBJ1-3, is as follows: AAGVIQSPRHLIKEKRETATLKCYPIPRHDTVYWYQQGPGQDPQFLISFYEKMQSDKGSIPDRFSAQQFSDYHSELNMSSLELGDSALYFCASSTRTAGNTIYFGEGSWLTVV.

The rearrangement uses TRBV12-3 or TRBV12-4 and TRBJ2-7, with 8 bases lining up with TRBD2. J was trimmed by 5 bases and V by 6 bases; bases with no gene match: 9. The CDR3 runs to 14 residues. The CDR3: CASRTSGGADEQYF. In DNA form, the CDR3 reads TGTGCCAGCAGAACCTCGGGGGGGGCAGACGAGCAGTACTTC.

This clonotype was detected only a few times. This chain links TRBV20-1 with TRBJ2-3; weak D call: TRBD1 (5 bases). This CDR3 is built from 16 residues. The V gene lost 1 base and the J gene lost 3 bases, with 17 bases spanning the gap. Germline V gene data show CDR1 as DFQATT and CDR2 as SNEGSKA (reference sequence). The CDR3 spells CSARVLIGHLTDTQYF. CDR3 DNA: TGCAGTGCTAGAGTTTTAATAGGACACCTAACAGATACGCAGTATTTT.

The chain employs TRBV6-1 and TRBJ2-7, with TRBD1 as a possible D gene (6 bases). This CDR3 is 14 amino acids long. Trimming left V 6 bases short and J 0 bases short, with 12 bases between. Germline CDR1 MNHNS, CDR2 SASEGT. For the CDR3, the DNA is TGTGCCAGCAGCCCAGGGGAAAACTCCTACGAGCAGTACTTC. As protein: CASSPGENSYEQYF.

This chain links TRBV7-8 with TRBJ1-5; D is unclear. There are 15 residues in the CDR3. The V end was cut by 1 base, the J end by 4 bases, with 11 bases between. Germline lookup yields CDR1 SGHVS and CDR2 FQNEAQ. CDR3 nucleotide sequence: TGTGCCAGCAGCTTAGACAGCTCGCTTAATCAGCCCCAGCATTTT. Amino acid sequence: CASSLDSSLNQPQHF.

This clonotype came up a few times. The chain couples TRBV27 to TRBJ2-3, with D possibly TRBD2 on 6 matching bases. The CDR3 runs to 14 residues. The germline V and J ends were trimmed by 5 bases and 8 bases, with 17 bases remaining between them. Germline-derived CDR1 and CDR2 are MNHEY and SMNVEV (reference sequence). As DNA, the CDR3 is TGTGCCAGCAGTATAGCGGACCGACGGGGTACGCAGTATTTT. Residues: CASSIADRRGTQYF.

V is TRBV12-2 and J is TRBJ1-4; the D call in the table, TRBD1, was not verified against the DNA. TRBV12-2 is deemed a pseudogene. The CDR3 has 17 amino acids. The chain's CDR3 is CASRVVRRAAPIEKLFF. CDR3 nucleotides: TGTGCAAGTCGCGTAGTAAGACGGGCCGCGCCAATTGAAAAACTGTTTTTT.

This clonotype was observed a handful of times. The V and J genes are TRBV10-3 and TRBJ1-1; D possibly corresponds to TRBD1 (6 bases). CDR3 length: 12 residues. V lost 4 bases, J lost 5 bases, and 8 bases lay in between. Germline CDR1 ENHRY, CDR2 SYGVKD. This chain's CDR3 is CAISGQGTEAFF. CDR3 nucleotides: TGTGCCATCAGTGGGCAGGGGACTGAAGCTTTCTTT.

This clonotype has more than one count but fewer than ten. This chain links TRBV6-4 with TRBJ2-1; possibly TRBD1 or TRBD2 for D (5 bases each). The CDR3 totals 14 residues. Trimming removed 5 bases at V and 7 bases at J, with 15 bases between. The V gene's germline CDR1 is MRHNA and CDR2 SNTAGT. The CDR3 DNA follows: TGTGCCAGCAGTCAGGAGTTTGAGGGGAATGAGCAGTTCTTC. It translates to CASSQEFEGNEQFF.

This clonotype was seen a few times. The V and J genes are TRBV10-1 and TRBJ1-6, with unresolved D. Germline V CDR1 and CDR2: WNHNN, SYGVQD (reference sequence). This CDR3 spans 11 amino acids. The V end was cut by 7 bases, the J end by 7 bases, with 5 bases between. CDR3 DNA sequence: TGCGCCAGCACGAGAAATTCACCCCTCCACTTT. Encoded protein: CASTRNSPLHF.